The next 9 T cell receptor beta chains were all read from a single sample in a study of blood T cells in healthy people across ages. Using a J-beta primer mix together with a sample-barcoded 5' primer, a second PCR was run for about 6 to 11 cycles. One entry per CDR3 protein, called by TCRdb with MiXCR from the 5' RACE reads. The profile shows over 950,000 distinct CDR3 sequences, roughly half of them singletons. The sequenced sample was blood. The receptors originated from a woman aged 55 to 70 in good health.

This clonotype was seen a handful of times. This chain links TRBV29-1 with TRBJ2-3; TRBD2 agrees at 9 bases. The CDR3 extends over 16 amino acids. Germline trimming cut 6 bases from V and 1 base from J; bases unmatched to any gene: 11. The V gene's germline CDR1 is SQVTM and CDR2 ANQGSEA. DNA of the CDR3: TGCAGCGTCCCTGAGGGACTAGCCTACCGCACAGATACGCAGTATTTT. This sequence encodes CSVPEGLAYRTDTQYF.

The chain recombines TRBV3-1 with TRBJ2-5; 11 nucleotides match TRBD2. The J call is uncertain, as TRBJ2-7 better fits the DNA end. The CDR3 extends over 17 amino acids. Per the germline V gene, CDR1 is LGHDT and CDR2 is YNNKEL (reference sequence). Here the CDR3 DNA reads TGTGCCAGCAGCCGAGGACTAGCGGGCGCGCCCCGCTACGAGCAGTACTTC. This sequence encodes CASSRGLAGAPRYEQYF.

This sequence joins TRBV20-1 and TRBJ2-3; the D is unclear. Trimming pared 7 bases from V and 6 bases from J, leaving 8 bases between. CDR1 DFQATT and CDR2 SNEGSKA come from the germline V gene (reference sequence). The CDR3 is 10 amino acids. Written as DNA, the CDR3 is TGCAGTGGCCTATGGGATACGCAGTATTTT. Its protein product is CSGLWDTQYF.

This clonotype showed up just a few times. The chain combines TRBV29-1 with TRBJ2-7; TRBD1 or TRBD2 may be the D gene (6 bases each). The CDR3 totals 13 residues. CDR1 is SQVTM, CDR2 ANQGSEA, per germline. V lost 4 bases and J lost 0, with 10 bases in between. DNA of the CDR3: TGCAGCGTTGTGAGGGGGGACTCCTACGAGCAGTACTTC. Encoded protein: CSVVRGDSYEQYF.

Only a few counts were recorded for this clonotype. This chain uses TRBV29-1 with TRBJ2-5, with 10 bases fitting TRBD2. The DNA end is more similar to TRBJ2-7, so the J call may be wrong. The CDR3 contains 13 residues. CDR1 is SQVTM, CDR2 ANQGSEA, per germline. This CDR3 is CSVDSSGSGEQYF. CDR3 nucleotides: TGCAGCGTTGATTCTAGCGGGAGTGGCGAGCAGTACTTC.

This sequence joins TRBV24-1 and TRBJ2-3, with no clear D. The V and J ends lost 4 bases and 6 bases respectively, with 4 bases between them. Looked up from germline, CDR1 is KGHDR and CDR2 is SFDVKD. The CDR3 contains 11 residues. CDR3 protein: CATSEKDTQYF. Written as DNA, the CDR3 is TGTGCCACCAGTGAAAAGGATACGCAGTATTTT.

The genes are TRBV27 and TRBJ2-1; 8 bases are shared with TRBD1. Germline CDR1 and CDR2: MNHEY and SMNVEV (reference sequence). The V segment lost 3 bases and the J segment 2 bases; nucleotides outside the gene matches: 3. The CDR3 is 15 residues long. CDR3 nucleotide sequence: TGTGCCAGCAGTTTTCAGGGGGCTACCTACAATGAGCAGTTCTTC. It specifies CASSFQGATYNEQFF.

The chain carries TRBV9 and TRBJ1-6, with D uncertain. Trimming removed 5 bases at V and 7 bases at J, with 16 bases between. CDR1 is SGDLS and CDR2 is YYNGEE in the germline V gene. The CDR3 runs 15 residues. In DNA form, the CDR3 reads TGTGCCAGCAGTGTTCTTGGGGATACGAATTCACCCCTCCACTTT. Protein sequence: CASSVLGDTNSPLHF.

V and J are TRBV4-1 and TRBJ1-2; D possibly corresponds to TRBD1 (6 bases). The V and J ends lost 4 bases and 6 bases respectively, with 18 bases between them. The CDR3 is made up of 15 amino acids. Germline assignment: CDR1 MGHRA and CDR2 YSYEKL. CDR3 loop: CASSRAWGRGDGYTF. The DNA of the CDR3 is TGCGCCAGCAGCCGAGCCTGGGGCAGGGGCGATGGCTACACCTTC.